This T cell receptor beta chain was obtained from a study of regulatory T cells in long-lasting Graves disease. Overall study context: In persistent Graves' disease, antithyroid drugs had been taken for over 5 years and TSH receptor antibodies stayed positive. Regarding the study as a whole: Favored gene segments in persistent disease were TRBV28, TRBJ1-2 and TRBJ2-5. The work looked only at peripheral blood and did not look at thyroid tissue.

Trimming pared 2 bases from V and 2 bases from J, leaving 19 bases between. The CDR3 length is 18 residues. Germline lookup yields CDR1 MNHEY and CDR2 SMNVEV (reference sequence). Building of the TCR beta libraries involved iRepertoire HTBI primers and Arm-PCR of CDR3 regions. Per the original methods: Sequenced samples collectively carried under 75 TRBV and some 15 TRBJ segments. From the multiplex PCR reads, TCRdb called clonotypes with MiXCR, one entry per CDR3 protein. The V and J calls were determined by TCRdb, not by the authors. Of approximately 470,000 distinct CDR3 sequences in the sample, roughly 20% were seen once. Points on this clonotype: Its target is not known.

As to time point: persistent/refractory GD, antithyroid drugs over 5 years with positive TRAb. Researchers made the TCR library from RNA that was extracted from PBMCs. Source: peripheral blood mononuclear cells (PBMCs), taken when the disease was refractory, from a patient treated with antithyroid drugs. This chain uses TRBV27 with TRBJ2-1; tentatively, D is TRBD1 or TRBD2 (5 bases each). The clonotype originates from a female donor with Graves disease. DNA for the CDR3: TGTGCCAGCAGTTTAACTTACCCGGGGCTGCCCACCTACAATGAGCAGTTCTTC. It yields the protein CASSLTYPGLPTYNEQFF.